The present T cell receptor (beta chain) was sequenced within a study of T cells after yellow fever vaccination (dated by TCRdb to about 2019). Study-wide context: Libraries from fractions with low cell numbers were prepared with the SMART-Seq v4 Ultra Low Input RNA kit. To follow T-cell clones before and after primary and booster YFV17D yellow fever vaccination, bulk TCR alpha and beta repertoires were sequenced over time. Two healthy male donors, one aged 18 to 30 and one aged 30 to 40 years, made up the cohort. Blood was drawn at multiple timepoints before and after primary and secondary immunization, with bulk PBMC replicates and cell subsets isolated. Points the paper makes about the study in general: Because the study included only a couple of donors, the extent to which the findings can be generalized is limited. FACS-sorted repertoires could contain abundant contaminating clonotypes from the bulk population, so computational filtering was required. A small fraction of clonotypes appeared in both the CD4 and CD8 compartments, likely as a result of convergent recombination. Most clones expanded after primary vaccination were re-detected after the booster (almost 97% of CD4 and around 88% of CD8), suggesting broad memory maintenance. Compared with the primary T-cell response, the secondary T-cell response was weaker but faster, peaking on day 5 rather than day 15.

The intended sense of this specimen's treatment or condition label: live attenuated yellow fever vaccine strain. A standard Ficoll-Paque protocol was used to isolate PBMCs from peripheral blood. Dynabeads CD4 and CD8 positive selection kits were used to isolate CD4 and CD8 T-cell fractions. TriZol was used to extract RNA from bulk PBMCs, from CD4 and CD8 fractions, and from dextramer-positive and dextramer-negative fractions. Including the terminal cysteine and phenylalanine, the CDR3 comprises 12 residues. This entry keeps only the CDR3 DNA: 36 bases, framed from base 1. The germline V gene (reference sequence) gives CDR1 as DFQATT and CDR2 as SNEGSKA. The V end loses 3 bases and the J end loses 9 bases, and a stretch of 14 bases separates them. TCR cDNA was made using 5'RACE template switching, a step that added a universal primer site and unique molecular identifiers. Priming of cDNA synthesis was performed from both the TCR alpha and TCR beta constant segments. Two PCR steps were used to amplify libraries, with sample barcodes and sequencing adapters being added in the second step. Libraries were sequenced on Illumina HiSeq 2500 (2x100 bp) or NovaSeq (2x150 bp). Concerning the study's data processing: Demultiplexing of reads and collapsing into UMI consensus sequences were performed with MIGEC, and V(D)J alignment was carried out with MiXCR. Vaccine-responding clonotypes were defined with edgeR using replicate PBMC samples, requiring FDR below 0.01 and a log2 fold change above 5 up to day 15. Each bulk clonotype was labeled CD4 or CD8 based on which sequenced repertoire, CD4 or CD8, contained the clonotype at higher abundance. TCRdb reran the public reads through fastp at Q25 and MiXCR, keeping productive beta chains. Rows are combined by CDR3 protein, so each entry shows the most common genes and DNA. The V and J calls were not made by the authors but by TCRdb's processing. A total of 110,000 to 150,000 distinct CDR3 sequences appear in this sample, 5% to 8% of them only once. Together, the top ten hold approximately 0.61% of the sample.

This clonotype was found many times. What antigen it recognizes has not been identified. Base qualities are not recorded, but no much larger clone differs from it by a single base. The chain joins TRBV20-1 to TRBJ2-5; the D element could tentatively be TRBD1 or TRBD2, as 5 bases agree for each. The source material was CD4+ T cells sorted from PBMCs, sampled 10 days after the yellow fever booster vaccination. The TCR originated in a man aged 25-45 years who received the YFV17D yellow fever vaccine. The DNA sequence is TGCAGTGCTAGGATGGGGGTTGAGGCCCAGTACTTC. This translates into CSARMGVEAQYF.